Presented here are 28 T cell receptor beta chains from one specimen sequenced in a study of CD8+CD57+ T cells in acquired aplastic anemia. Genomic DNA served as template for TCR beta VDJ and CDR3 profiling. TCRdb reprocessed the reads via MiXCR and lists one record per CDR3 protein. The sample records approximately 220,000 distinct CDR3 sequences, around 46% being singletons. Patients selected for sequencing had displayed CD8+CD57+ cell expansion by flow cytometry. Sequenced input: sorted CD4+, CD8+, or CD8+CD57+ T cells (not recorded which) from PBMCs. The receptor source for this set is a human donor with aplastic anemia.

This clonotype was seen ten or more times. V is TRBV3-1 and J is TRBJ2-7; no reliable D call. The CDR3 loop spans 16 amino acids. V was trimmed by 3 bases and J by 0 bases, leaving 15 bases between them. Germline V gene lookup returns CDR1 LGHDT and CDR2 YNNKEL (reference sequence). CDR3 DNA: TGTGCCAGCAGCCAGCTCGGTGGAGCGCACTCCTACGAGCAGTACTTC. Its translation is CASSQLGGAHSYEQYF.

This clonotype has a count of ten or more. The genes are TRBV5-1 and TRBJ1-1; possible D gene TRBD1, 5 bases. V dropped 0 bases and J dropped 0 bases, with 9 bases sitting between them. Germline V gene lookup returns CDR1 SGHRS and CDR2 YFSETQ. The CDR3 has 15 amino acids. CDR3 in amino acids: CASSLGQNLNTEAFF. CDR3 nucleotide sequence: TGCGCCAGCAGCTTGGGACAGAACCTGAACACTGAAGCTTTCTTT.

This clonotype was observed many times. V gene TRBV19 combines with J gene TRBJ1-1; D unclear. The CDR3 runs 15 residues. V lost 5 bases and J lost 4, with 17 bases in between. Germline CDR1 reads LNHDA; CDR2 reads SQIVND (reference sequence). The CDR3 nucleotides are TGTGCCAGTAGTCTCAGTCGGACCTCGGCCACTGAAGCTTTCTTT. This translates into CASSLSRTSATEAFF. The complete variable domain, with remaining parts taken from reference TRBV19 and TRBJ1-1, reads DGGITQSPKYLFRKEGQNVTLSCEQNLNHDAMYWYRQDPGQGLRLIYYSQIVNDFQKGDIAEGYSVSREKKESFPLTVTSAQKNPTAFYLCASSLSRTSATEAFFGQGTRLTVV.

With regard to this clonotype: Being one base from a much bigger clone, this may be a read error. This chain connects TRBV2 to TRBJ1-4; D uncertain. The V end was cut by 5 bases, the J end by 0 bases, with 16 bases between. The V gene's germline CDR1 is SNHLY and CDR2 FYNNEI. CDR3 length: 17 residues. The DNA for the CDR3 is TGTGCCAGCAGTTCCCCCGGGAGGAGGGCAACTAATGAAAAACTGTTTTTT. Protein product: CASSSPGRRATNEKLFF.

This chain connects TRBV2 to TRBJ1-5; TRBD1 agrees at 9 bases. V was pared by 6 bases and J by 6 bases, with 12 bases of the junction left unmatched. Germline CDR1 reads SNHLY; CDR2 reads FYNNEI. The CDR3 has 16 amino acids. The CDR3 DNA follows: TGTGCCAGCAGCCCGACAACAGGGGGCGATGGTCAGCCCCAGCATTTT. Translating it yields CASSPTTGGDGQPQHF.

In this sample, this clonotype turned up many times. V and J are TRBV6-1 and TRBJ1-5; D unresolved. Germline lookup yields CDR1 MNHNS and CDR2 SASEGT. There are 18 residues in the CDR3. Trimming removed 7 bases at V and 0 bases at J, with 22 bases between. This CDR3 is CASTYGGGGSYSNQPQHF. The CDR3 region has the DNA TGTGCCAGCACCTACGGCGGCGGCGGTTCCTATAGCAATCAGCCCCAGCATTTT.

Worth noting for this clonotype: An end of the junction differs from the germline gene, which may be a read error. The CDR3 coding sequence is TGCGGCGTTGTTTGGGCTAGCGGGACCTTCTCCTACGGGCAGTACTTC. Its protein product is CGVVWASGTFSYGQYF. The chain uses TRBV29-1 and TRBJ2-7, with 9 positions matching TRBD2. The CDR3 loop spans 16 amino acids. The germline CDR1 and CDR2 sequences are SQVTM and ANQGSEA.

V and J are TRBV4-3 and TRBJ1-1, with 7 bases identical to TRBD1. The trim removed 11 bases at V and 4 bases at J, leaving 10 bases unmatched. The CDR3 is 13 amino acids. From germline, CDR1 is LGHNA and CDR2 YSLEER. CDR3 sequence (DNA): TGCGCCCGCACCGAAGACAGGGTCACTGAAGCTTTCTTT. Its protein product is CARTEDRVTEAFF.

The rearrangement joins TRBV20-1 to TRBJ2-3, with TRBD2 matching 8 bases. V lost 3 bases, J lost 2 bases, and 1 base stayed unmatched. Germline-derived CDR1 and CDR2 are DFQATT and SNEGSKA (reference sequence). The CDR3 extends over 13 amino acids. The DNA of the CDR3 is TGCAGTGCTAGCGGGGGGGCCACAGATACGCAGTATTTT. Translating it yields CSASGGATDTQYF.

CDR3 nucleotides: TGTGCCAGCAGGTGGGTCTATAGGTACGAGCAGTACTTC. Its translation is CASRWVYRYEQYF. The J gene is TRBJ2-7, the V gene TRBV2; D gene unclear. This CDR3 region has 13 residues. Germline CDR1 reads SNHLY; CDR2 reads FYNNEI. V was clipped by 6 bases and J by 4 bases, with 13 bases between them.

This clonotype has a handful of counts. The chain employs TRBV28 and TRBJ1-5; a possible D gene is TRBD1 (5 bases). The CDR3 has 15 amino acids. Germline CDR1 MDHEN, CDR2 SYDVKM. The V and J ends lost 2 bases and 1 base respectively, with 9 bases between them. CDR3 bases: TGTGCCAGCAGTTTAATGACAGCCAGCAATCAGCCCCAGCATTTT. Its protein product is CASSLMTASNQPQHF.

This clonotype was seen many times. The chain recombines TRBV9 with TRBJ2-7; 8 bases fit TRBD1. V was clipped by 2 bases and J by 0 bases; unmatched bases: 4. This CDR3 is built from 15 residues. Germline V gene lookup returns CDR1 SGDLS and CDR2 YYNGEE. This CDR3 is CASSVAGQASYEQYF. The CDR3 coding sequence is TGTGCCAGCAGCGTGGCGGGACAGGCCTCCTACGAGCAGTACTTC.

J is TRBJ2-2 and V is TRBV7-9; TRBD1 matches 9 bases. This CDR3 comprises 13 residues. J gave up 7 bases and V 6 bases, and 3 bases lay outside the gene matches. Germline V gene data show CDR1 as SEHNR and CDR2 as FQNEAQ (reference sequence). This chain's CDR3 is CASRQGAGGELFF. For the CDR3, the DNA is TGTGCCAGCAGACAGGGGGCCGGCGGGGAGCTGTTTTTT. Supplemented by reference TRBV7-9 and TRBJ2-2, the full variable domain reads DTGVSQNPRHKITKRGQNVTFRCDPISEHNRLYWYRQTLGQGPEFLTYFQNEAQLEKSRLLSDRFSAERPKGSFSTLEIQRTEQGDSAMYLCASRQGAGGELFFGEGSRLTVL.

This clonotype was counted ten times or more. The V gene is TRBV13, the J gene TRBJ1-1; weak D call: TRBD1 (5 bases). The CDR3 is made up of 13 amino acids. Trimming cost V 5 bases and J 0 bases, with 7 bases left between them. The germline V gene encodes CDR1 PRHDT and CDR2 FYEKMQ (reference sequence). This chain's CDR3 is CASSRGVNTEAFF. CDR3 bases: TGTGCCAGCAGCCGAGGGGTGAACACTGAAGCTTTCTTT.

Ten or more counts support this clonotype. The chain combines TRBV7-3 with TRBJ1-5, with D perhaps TRBD1 (5 bases). Trimming shortened V by 11 bases and J by 6 bases, and 17 bases separated the two germline ends. Germline V lookup: CDR1 SGHTA, CDR2 FQGTGA. The CDR3 consists of 13 residues. The CDR3 bases are TGTGCCCGAACCCCCGGGGGGAGTCAGCCCCAGCATTTT. Amino acids: CARTPGGSQPQHF.

The rearrangement links TRBV19 to TRBJ2-2; D is perhaps TRBD2 (6 bases). V lost 3 bases to trimming and J lost 11 bases, with 13 bases between them. There are 13 residues in the CDR3. Germline CDR1 reads LNHDA; CDR2 reads SQIVND (reference sequence). CDR3 sequence: CASSIMSGTELFF. DNA for the CDR3: TGTGCCAGTAGTATCATGAGTGGGACTGAGCTGTTTTTT.

This clonotype was seen ten or more times. This chain uses TRBV7-9 with TRBJ1-4, with a tentative D call TRBD1 (5 bases). This CDR3 has 16 amino acids. Trimming removed 5 bases at V and 3 bases at J, with 16 bases between. Germline lookup yields CDR1 SEHNR and CDR2 FQNEAQ (reference sequence). The CDR3 DNA sequence: TGTGCCAGCAGCCCCCCGTGGGAGGGGTCTAATGAAAAACTGTTTTTT. Translating gives CASSPPWEGSNEKLFF.

This clonotype was detected ten times or more. The rearrangement links TRBV6-2 or TRBV6-3 to TRBJ1-5; 10 nucleotides agree with TRBD1. The germline V gene has CDR1 MNHEY and CDR2 SVGEGT. V was pared by 5 bases and J by 3 bases, with 7 bases of the junction left unmatched. The CDR3 loop spans 16 amino acids. The CDR3, as DNA: TGTGCCAGCAGTCGACAGGGGGCGATAGACAATCAGCCCCAGCATTTT. As protein: CASSRQGAIDNQPQHF.

The chain links TRBV7-2 to TRBJ2-7, with 11 positions matching TRBD1. Germline assignment: CDR1 SGHTA and CDR2 FQGNSA. This CDR3 has 11 amino acids. V shed 11 bases and J 5 bases; nucleotides not matched to a gene: 2. The CDR3 sequence is CAGTGGHEQYF. CDR3 nucleotide sequence: TGTGCCGGGACAGGGGGACACGAGCAGTACTTC.

The chain joins TRBV5-4 to TRBJ1-6; TRBD1 is a possible D gene (5 bases). The germline V gene has CDR1 SGHNT and CDR2 YYREEE (reference sequence). CDR3 length: 16 residues. V dropped 0 bases and J dropped 3 bases, with 10 bases sitting between them. The CDR3 spells CASSLEGYNYNSPLHF. The CDR3 nucleotides read TGTGCCAGCAGCTTGGAGGGGTATAACTATAATTCACCCCTCCACTTT.

This clonotype was counted many times. The chain has TRBV28 and TRBJ2-1; 7 bases align to TRBD2. The junction had 6 bases not matched to a gene; V was cut back by 2 bases and J by 5 bases. Germline V CDR1 and CDR2: MDHEN, SYDVKM. This CDR3 is 15 amino acids long. The chain's CDR3 is CASSLVGGIHNEQFF. CDR3 coding DNA: TGTGCCAGCAGTTTAGTGGGGGGGATCCACAATGAGCAGTTCTTC.

Many counts were recorded for this clonotype. The chain is built from TRBV19 and TRBJ1-5; 9 bases line up with TRBD1. V lost 4 bases and J lost 0; bases outside the gene matches: 4. This CDR3 comprises 16 residues. Germline CDR1 reads LNHDA; CDR2 reads SQIVND (reference sequence). The CDR3 loop reads CASSRNRGPSNQPQHF. The CDR3 nucleotides are TGTGCCAGTAGTAGGAACAGGGGGCCTAGCAATCAGCCCCAGCATTTT. The full variable domain, rest sourced from reference TRBV19 and TRBJ1-5, is DGGITQSPKYLFRKEGQNVTLSCEQNLNHDAMYWYRQDPGQGLRLIYYSQIVNDFQKGDIAEGYSVSREKKESFPLTVTSAQKNPTAFYLCASSRNRGPSNQPQHFGDGTRLSIL.

The chain combines TRBV4-1 with TRBJ2-7; D remains unclear. CDR1 is MGHRA and CDR2 is YSYEKL in the germline V gene. The length of the CDR3 is 15 residues. Trimming cost V 1 base and J 0 bases, with 10 bases left between them. In nucleotides, the CDR3 is TGCGCCAGCAGCCAAGCATACAGCCTCTCCTACGAGCAGTACTTC. Translation: CASSQAYSLSYEQYF.

This clonotype was picked up many times. V usage is TRBV7-9 and J usage is TRBJ1-4; tentative D call: TRBD1 (6 bases). The length of the CDR3 is 15 residues. CDR1 is SEHNR and CDR2 is FQNEAQ in the germline V gene (reference sequence). Trimming pared 4 bases from V and 4 bases from J, leaving 13 bases between. The CDR3 DNA is TGTGCCAGCAGCTCAAAGACAGGTTATAATGAAAAACTGTTTTTT. Translating gives CASSSKTGYNEKLFF.

This clonotype was counted ten times or more. The V gene is TRBV2, the J gene TRBJ2-1; 7 bases map to TRBD1. From germline, CDR1 is SNHLY and CDR2 FYNNEI. V was clipped by 5 bases and J by 2 bases; unmatched bases: 3. The CDR3 is made up of 14 amino acids. CDR3 loop: CASSIDRAYNEQFF. CDR3 nucleotides: TGTGCCAGCAGTATCGACAGGGCCTACAATGAGCAGTTCTTC.

The table lists this clonotype with many counts. V is TRBV7-9 and J is TRBJ1-1; 7 positions match TRBD1. CDR3 length: 15 residues. V was pared by 0 bases and J by 1 base, with 2 bases of the junction left unmatched. In germline, CDR1 is SEHNR, CDR2 FQNEAQ (reference sequence). CDR3 in amino acids: CASSLAGTANTEAFF. CDR3 DNA: TGTGCCAGCAGCTTAGCCGGGACAGCGAACACTGAAGCTTTCTTT.

This clonotype was detected many times. V is TRBV6-1 and J is TRBJ1-5; no firm D call. This CDR3 is 11 amino acids long. V was clipped by 2 bases and J by 6 bases, with 2 bases between them. Germline V lookup: CDR1 MNHNS, CDR2 SASEGT. The CDR3 loop reads CASSETQPQHF. CDR3 bases: TGTGCCAGCAGTGAAACTCAGCCCCAGCATTTT.

This clonotype was counted ten times or more. The V call is TRBV7-9, the J call TRBJ2-7, with D perhaps TRBD2 (9 bases). The germline CDR1 and CDR2 sequences are SEHNR and FQNEAQ (reference sequence). V lost 5 bases and J lost 4, with 30 bases in between. This CDR3 region has 19 residues. The CDR3 DNA sequence: TGTGCCAGCAGCCCGATACAGGGGGGGACCGGGACTAGCACTTACGAGCAGTACTTC. Protein product: CASSPIQGGTGTSTYEQYF.